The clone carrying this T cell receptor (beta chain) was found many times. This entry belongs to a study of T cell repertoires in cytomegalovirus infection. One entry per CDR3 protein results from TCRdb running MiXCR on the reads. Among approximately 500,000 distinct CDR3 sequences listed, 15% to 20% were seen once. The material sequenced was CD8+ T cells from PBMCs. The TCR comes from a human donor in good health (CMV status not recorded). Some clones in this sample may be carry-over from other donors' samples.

CDR3 sequence reads: CASSLGVTYNEQFF. DNA of the CDR3: TGTGCCAGCAGCCTCGGGGTGACCTACAATGAGCAGTTCTTC. The V and J genes are TRBV7-2 and TRBJ2-1; a possible D gene is TRBD2 (5 bases). CDR3 length: 14 residues. The germline gives CDR1 SGHTA, CDR2 FQGNSA. Deletions cut 5 bases from V and 2 bases from J, with 10 bases between. Combining the CDR3 with reference TRBV7-2 and TRBJ2-1 gives the whole variable domain GAGVSQSPSNKVTEKGKDVELRCDPISGHTALYWYRQSLGQGLEFLIYFQGNSAPDKSGLPSDRFSAERTGGSVSTLTIQRTQQEDSAVYLCASSLGVTYNEQFFGPGTRLTVL.